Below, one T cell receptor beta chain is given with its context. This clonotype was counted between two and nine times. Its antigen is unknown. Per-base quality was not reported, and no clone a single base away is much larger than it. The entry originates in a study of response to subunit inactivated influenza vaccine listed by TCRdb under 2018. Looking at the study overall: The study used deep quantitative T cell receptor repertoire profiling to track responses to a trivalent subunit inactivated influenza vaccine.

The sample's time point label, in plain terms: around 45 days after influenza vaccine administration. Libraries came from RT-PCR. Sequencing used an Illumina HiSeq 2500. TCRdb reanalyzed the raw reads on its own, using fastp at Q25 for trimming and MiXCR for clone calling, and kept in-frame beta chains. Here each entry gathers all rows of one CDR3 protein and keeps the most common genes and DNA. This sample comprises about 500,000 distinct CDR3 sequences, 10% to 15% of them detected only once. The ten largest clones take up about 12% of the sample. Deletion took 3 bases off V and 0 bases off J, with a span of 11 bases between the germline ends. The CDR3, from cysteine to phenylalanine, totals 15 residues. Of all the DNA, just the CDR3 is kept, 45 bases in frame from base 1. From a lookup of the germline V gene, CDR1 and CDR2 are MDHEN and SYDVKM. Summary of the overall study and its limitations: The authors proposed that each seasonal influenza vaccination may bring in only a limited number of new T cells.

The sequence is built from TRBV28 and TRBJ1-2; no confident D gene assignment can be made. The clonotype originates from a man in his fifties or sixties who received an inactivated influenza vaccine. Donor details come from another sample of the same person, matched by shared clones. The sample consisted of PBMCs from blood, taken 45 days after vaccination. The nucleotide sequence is TGTGCCAGCAGTTTTATTGAAGCGCCTAACTATGGCTACACCTTC. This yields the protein CASSFIEAPNYGYTF.